The sequence of this T cell receptor beta chain was determined in a study of cytomegalovirus exposure and HLA in healthy donors listed by TCRdb under 2017. About the full investigation: An earlier analysis of several hundred of the donors reported 250 to 300 Gb of sequence data and some 120 million unique TCR beta sequences from 150 million to 200 million T cells. Approximately 310 gigabases of sequencing data and around 80 million unique TCR sequences made up an early release that covered approximately 620 HLA-typed donors. The genetic ancestry cluster associated with self-reported Caucasian donors included approximately 85% of the 398 genotyped donors. The study aimed to test whether signatures of past pathogen exposure could be identified by cataloging public T cell receptors. The study profiled the T cell repertoires of around 700 subjects by immunosequencing and related them to cytomegalovirus serostatus. Along with the roughly 670-subject first cohort, a separate validation cohort of more than 90 different subjects was used. To predict cytomegalovirus infection status, the study combined high-throughput TCR immunosequencing, statistical association of individual TCRs with disease status, and machine learning. A later analysis re-analyzed previously published TCR beta repertoires from hundreds of donors and added high-resolution HLA genotyping to study TCR occurrence patterns. The later analysis used no new phenotypic data to find candidate immune exposures, relying instead on TCR beta sequences and their occurrence across donors. To decide whether each TCR beta V gene segment behaved as functional or pseudogenic, an earlier analysis of 587 of the donors relied on high-throughput TCR beta sequencing. Donor age, sex, ethnicity and CMV serostatus were compiled together with the repertoire data. A later genetic analysis took genome-wide SNP genotypes for about 55% of the roughly 700 donors and used that subset as a discovery cohort. Every repertoire in the discovery cohort had been generated on one and the same sequencing platform. Both class I and class II loci were covered by HLA typing, at four-digit resolution. Typing coverage differed by locus: A, B, C, DRB1 and DQB1 were typed in roughly 620-630 donors, DQA1 in about 550, DPA1 in 600 to 610, and DPB1 in 450 to 490. Five DR-DQ haplotypes were handled as single units for association and clustering, since linkage in the cohort was strong. On average, around 230,000 unique TCR beta nucleotide sequences were sequenced per donor among a few hundred genotyped donors of the cohort, with around 19% of those sequences being non-productive.

The cohort consisted of 650 to 850 healthy bone marrow donors. At the time of sampling, all cohort members were nominally healthy, though unrecorded immune exposures were likely present. The donor tested CMV seronegative and was one of the 352 seronegative cohort members. A peripheral blood sample was collected from each donor, and TCR beta sequencing was performed on peripheral blood mononuclear cells. The Qiagen DNeasy Blood Extraction Kit was used to extract genomic DNA from the blood cell samples. Here is what the overall study found, with its caveats: V-gene and J-gene trimming of TCR beta chains was associated with a missense DCLRE1C variant in a later genetic analysis, and the association was replicated in an independent cohort. In both the original and validation cohorts, the classifier was reported to diagnose cytomegalovirus status with high specificity and sensitivity. In a later analysis, most CMV-associated TCR beta chains were found to appear HLA-restricted, with HLA associations seemingly driven largely by CMV exposure. A later analysis found that HLA-associated TCR beta chains were more clonally expanded and had lower generation probabilities than equally common non-associated chains. A few of the identified cytomegalovirus-associated TCR beta chains were confirmed in vitro to be specific for cytomegalovirus antigens. Immune exposure information for the cohort was limited to CMV serostatus. A later analysis found that TCR association rates varied across HLA loci, with DRB1 alleles showing the most associated TCRs and HLA-C alleles the fewest. The 87-base-pair reads could not distinguish some IMGT-functional V segments, including TRBV6-2 and TRBV6-3, so those segments were excluded. A cluster of highly shared sequence variants was judged likely to be a technical artifact of the sequencing pipeline. Most TCR sequences were seen in very few donors, while some public TCRs were found in many individuals. The earlier analysis of approximately 590 of the donors excluded fewer than 20 rarely observed V segments, including chromosome 9 orphons, because counts were too low. Correlated functional status among segregating V segments might be attributable to linkage disequilibrium, but an unknown experimental factor could not be ruled out. Broadly in line with IMGT annotations, most TCR beta V segments showed up in productive rearrangements about 87% or about 30% of the time in an earlier analysis of some 590 of the donors. The authors suggested that the approach could potentially be extended to other disease states and immunological phenotypes. A later genetic analysis reported fewer N-insertions in productive TCRs among donors in an Asian-associated ancestry cluster than the roughly 700-donor mean. Presence/absence analyses assumed roughly uniform sequencing depth across donors, an assumption that may not hold. Several of the top co-occurrence clusters appeared to be linked to parvovirus B19, influenza, CMV and Epstein-Barr virus, according to a later analysis. In a later analysis, 15,000 to 20,000 TCR beta sequences were associated with specific HLA alleles at a false discovery rate of 0.05. Because some donors lacked HLA typing at each locus, the association tests relied only on the typed subset. A further reported finding was that TCR beta sequences accurately predicted the HLA-A and HLA-B alleles for most subjects in the first cohort. The study gave a list of around 170 TCR beta chains associated with cytomegalovirus. The cohort was sequenced for TCR beta chains only, and without alpha or paired-chain data the features that could be detected were limited. When HLA alleles, especially DR and DQ, strongly co-occurred, TCR associations were difficult to assign to individual alleles.

This clone was counted only a few times. No cognate antigen has been identified for it. The input lacks base qualities; no much larger clone sits a single base away. Receptor amplification or capture employed the immunoSEQ multiplex PCR assay. A mixture of 60 forward primers for TCR Vbeta segments and 13 reverse primers for TCR Jbeta segments was used in the multiplex PCR. The CDR3 region of rearranged TCR beta genes was amplified from genomic DNA by a multiplex PCR assay. The amplified TCR beta libraries were sequenced on the Illumina HiSeq System as 87-base-pair reads. For the original study's pipeline: A later analysis counted about 82 million unique TCR beta chains across the 550 to 700 repertoires, and some 11 million of these chains were shared by at least two donors. To remove PCR and sequencing errors, raw reads were error-corrected and collapsed into unique sequences using a nearest-neighbor algorithm that merged closely related sequences. CDR3 sequences were aligned to IMGT reference sequences to assign V, D and J gene segments. For a sequence to be retained, a match of at least six nucleotides to both a V gene segment and a J gene segment was required. Rearrangements were classified as productive when the CDR3 lacked stop codons and remained in frame with V and J, and all other rearrangements were classified as non-productive. Following IMGT convention, CDR3 was defined as the stretch from the second conserved V-encoded cysteine up to the conserved J-encoded phenylalanine. The earlier analysis of roughly 590 of the donors excluded any sequence lacking an unambiguous match to a single V gene segment. An earlier analysis of approximately 590 of the donors classified V segments as functional when productive rearrangements were above 56.7% and as segregating when the standard deviation between donors was above 5%. To diagnose cytomegalovirus status from the catalog of TCR beta chain sequences, a statistical classification framework was built. In a later analysis, TCR nucleotide sequences were compared against IMGT/GENE-DB human TR gene sequences so that V and J genes could be assigned. The TCRdist pipeline was used in a later analysis to assign CDR3 sequences and most-parsimonious VDJ recombination scenarios. In a later analysis, each TCR beta chain was defined by its CDR3 amino acid sequence together with its V-gene family, and reads lacking a unique V-gene family were excluded. To address suspected cross-contamination and a sequencing artifact, a later analysis removed around 600 highly shared, low-generation-probability nucleotide sequences. For each public chain, a later analysis derived a clonal expansion index from normalized ranks of inferred template counts within each repertoire. Generation probabilities in a later analysis came from a VDJ recombination model fitted to out-of-frame rearrangements, and those results were checked against IGoR. A later analysis scored TCR-TCR, TCR-HLA and TCR-CMV co-occurrence with hypergeometric tests, applying a repertoire-size bias correction to TCR pairs. To estimate false discovery rates, a later analysis permuted the HLA or CMV assignments 20 times. In a later analysis, co-occurring TCRs were grouped using DBSCAN, and TCRdist sequence similarity was added for clustering within HLA-allele-positive subsets. Repertoires with fewer than 30,000 or more than 120,000 public chains were left out of co-occurrence clustering, as were about 5 repertoires with anomalous nucleotide sharing. What TCRdb holds here is the immuneACCESS table cut down to in-frame rearrangements. Part of the clones is not present; checked against another copy, under half of the missing clones reflect an unresolved V gene, and the others are unexplained. V and J calls and clone size follow that table, whereas D and trimming were derived from the DNA. The sample table contains around 100,000 clones; only one count was recorded for roughly 83% of them. The ten largest clones capture 2.1% of the sample.

The CDR3, cysteine through phenylalanine, is 14 amino acids long. Only the CDR3 DNA is retained, 42 bases long and in frame from the first base. V lost 1 base and J lost 5 bases; the stretch between them is 13 bases long. According to the germline V gene, CDR1 reads SGDLS and CDR2 reads YYNGEE. The specimen was PBMCs. This receptor was taken from a man aged 18-30 years in good health and CMV-seronegative. The sequence is built from TRBV9 and TRBJ2-7; 6 matching bases give a weak D call of TRBD2. The DNA sequence follows: TGTGCCAGCAGCGTATCGGGGGTTATCAACGAGCAGTACTTC. Its amino acids are CASSVSGVINEQYF.